The 18 T cell receptor beta chains presented below share a single source sample, sequenced in a study of T-cell memory formation after mild COVID-19 (dated by TCRdb to about 2021). Library preparation used 5' RACE. The sequencer listed for this sample is Illumina NovaSeq 6000. Using fastp trimming at Q25 and MiXCR clonotype assembly, TCRdb reanalyzed the public sequencing data and kept in-frame beta chains. Rows with one shared CDR3 protein collapse into an entry with the most common genes and DNA. The sample table holds 450,000 to 650,000 distinct CDR3 sequences, of which roughly 18% were seen once. Around 13% of the sample rests with the top ten. Material: PBMCs or a T cell subset sorted from them (not recorded which). The source of these receptors is an adult woman who had mild COVID-19 (a few samples of this study predate the infection). The sample titles of this study are shuffled in the database, so cell type and time point are left out; the donor was told from shared clones.

This clonotype was found a few times. The V and J genes are TRBV9 and TRBJ2-5; 10 bases are shared with TRBD2. J was trimmed by 3 bases and V by 5 bases; bases with no gene match: 13. The germline V gene has CDR1 SGDLS and CDR2 YYNGEE. CDR3 length: 17 amino acids. The CDR3 loop reads CASSERLGLAVEETQYF. CDR3 bases: TGTGCCAGCAGTGAACGACTTGGACTAGCGGTGGAAGAGACCCAGTACTTC.

About this clonotype itself: The junction departs from the called germline gene at one end, perhaps through a read error. The chain employs TRBV9 and TRBJ1-1; TRBD1 is a possible D gene (5 bases). Looked up from germline, CDR1 is SGDLS and CDR2 is YYNGEE. CDR3 size: 13 residues. CDR3 bases: TGTGACAGCAGCCCGCCTGGGGGGGACCAAGCTTTCTTT. Translated: CDSSPPGGDQAFF.

The rearrangement uses TRBV15 and TRBJ2-3, with D hard to call. The germline gives CDR1 LNHNV, CDR2 YYDKDF (reference sequence). The V end was cut by 5 bases, the J end by 5 bases, with 17 bases between. The CDR3 consists of 15 residues. CDR3 sequence: CATSAKVSIEDTQYF. CDR3 nucleotide sequence: TGTGCCACCAGCGCGAAAGTTAGCATAGAAGATACGCAGTATTTT. Full variable domain (rest looked up from reference TRBV15 and TRBJ2-3): DAMVIQNPRYQVTQFGKPVTLSCSQTLNHNVMYWYQQKSSQAPKLLFHYYDKDFNNEADTPDNFQSRRPNTSFCFLDIRSPGLGDTAMYLCATSAKVSIEDTQYFGPGTRLTVL.

This chain connects TRBV29-1 to TRBJ2-5, with TRBD1 matching over 7 bases. There are 13 residues in the CDR3. The V and J ends lost 8 bases and 3 bases, in that order; junction bases with no gene match: 9. The germline V gene encodes CDR1 SQVTM and CDR2 ANQGSEA. DNA of the CDR3: TGCAGCTCGAGGGGGACAGCGAAAGAGACCCAGTACTTC. Amino acid sequence: CSSRGTAKETQYF.

This clonotype was detected only a few times. This chain links TRBV21-1 with TRBJ1-1. TRBV21-1 is labeled a pseudogene. CDR3 length equals 15 residues. The CDR3 nucleotides are TGTGCCAGCAGCAATCCCCAGCGTTGTAAAACTGAAGCTTTCTTT. It translates to CASSNPQRCKTEAFF.

This clonotype came up a few times. V is TRBV7-2 and J is TRBJ2-1, with TRBD2 identical over 8 bases. V lost 8 bases, J lost 7 bases, and 10 bases stayed unmatched. The CDR3 totals 14 residues. Germline CDR1 SGHTA, CDR2 FQGNSA. The CDR3 here is CASAGRGKRNEQFF. In nucleotides, the CDR3 is TGTGCCAGCGCCGGGAGGGGAAAAAGGAATGAGCAGTTCTTC. The entire variable domain, with the rest obtained from reference TRBV7-2 and TRBJ2-1, is as follows: GAGVSQSPSNKVTEKGKDVELRCDPISGHTALYWYRQSLGQGLEFLIYFQGNSAPDKSGLPSDRFSAERTGGSVSTLTIQRTQQEDSAVYLCASAGRGKRNEQFFGPGTRLTVL.

V usage is TRBV24-1 and J usage is TRBJ2-6; 10 bases line up with TRBD2. Germline lookup yields CDR1 KGHDR and CDR2 SFDVKD. After removal of 9 bases from V and 2 bases from J, the junction contained 3 bases not matched to a gene. The CDR3 contains 15 residues. CDR3 DNA: TGTGCCACCTTAGCGGGAGGAGCTGGGGCCAACGTCCTGACTTTC. This sequence encodes CATLAGGAGANVLTF.

This clonotype appeared a few times. The chain carries TRBV29-1 and TRBJ2-3, with D perhaps assigned TRBD1 or TRBD2 (5 bases each). This CDR3 has 16 amino acids. With 2 bases removed from V and 2 bases from J, the gap between germline ends came to 17 bases. Germline V gene sequence: CDR1 SQVTM, CDR2 ANQGSEA. The CDR3 sequence is CSVEMLIGTLTDTQYF. CDR3 DNA sequence: TGCAGCGTTGAAATGCTAATAGGGACCCTCACAGATACGCAGTATTTT.

The V call is TRBV15, the J call TRBJ2-3, with 13 nucleotides matching TRBD2. Trimming removed 3 bases from V and 0 bases from J; junction bases left unmatched: 6. This CDR3 is built from 18 residues. Germline-derived CDR1 and CDR2 are LNHNV and YYDKDF (reference sequence). The CDR3 spells CATSSTSGGARSTDTQYF. The CDR3 DNA reads as TGTGCCACCAGCAGCACTAGCGGGGGGGCCCGCAGCACAGATACGCAGTATTTT.

This chain links TRBV20-1 with TRBJ1-5; D gene ambiguous. Per the germline V gene, CDR1 is DFQATT and CDR2 is SNEGSKA (reference sequence). The V gene lost 3 bases and the J gene lost 1 base, with 7 bases spanning the gap. The CDR3 runs 13 residues. The CDR3 sequence: CSASPGSNQPQHF. The CDR3 DNA reads TGCAGTGCTAGTCCCGGAAGCAATCAGCCCCAGCATTTT.

There are many counts of this clonotype. The chain links TRBV7-9 to TRBJ2-2; the D is unclear. Trimming took off 6 bases at V and 4 bases at J, with 12 bases between the two ends. Germline V CDR1 and CDR2: SEHNR, FQNEAQ (reference sequence). The CDR3 consists of 14 residues. CDR3 bases: TGTGCCAGCAGTCAAACCCACACCACCGGGGAGCTGTTTTTT. This encodes CASSQTHTTGELFF.

This clonotype showed up many times. The chain uses TRBV5-1 and TRBJ2-2; D remains unclear. Germline V gene sequence: CDR1 SGHRS, CDR2 YFSETQ. V was pared by 0 bases and J by 4 bases, with 13 bases between. The CDR3 loop spans 16 amino acids. DNA for the CDR3: TGCGCCAGCAGCTTGGTTGTCGTAAAGGCCACCGGGGAGCTGTTTTTT. It yields the protein CASSLVVVKATGELFF.

The chain carries TRBV6-2 or TRBV6-3 and TRBJ1-1; no clear D. The CDR3 consists of 16 residues. Germline V lookup: CDR1 MNHEY, CDR2 SVGEGT. Deletions cut 2 bases from V and 3 bases from J, with 16 bases between. The CDR3 DNA sequence: TGTGCCAGCAGTTACCCCTCATGGATGGTGGACACTGAAGCTTTCTTT. It codes for CASSYPSWMVDTEAFF.

This clonotype was seen a few times. The chain joins TRBV14 to TRBJ2-1; 13 positions agree with TRBD2. CDR1 is SGHDN and CDR2 is FVKESK in the germline V gene. V lost 2 bases to trimming and J lost 10 bases; unmatched junction nucleotides: 2. The CDR3 has 14 amino acids. The CDR3 loop is CASSQRTSGGEQFF. The CDR3 DNA reads as TGTGCCAGCAGCCAACGGACTAGCGGGGGCGAGCAGTTCTTC.

This rearrangement joins TRBV4-1 to TRBJ1-5, with 11 bases identical to TRBD1. V shed 1 base, J shed 7 bases, and the junction held 6 bases outside the gene matches. The CDR3 is 16 residues long. Germline lookup yields CDR1 MGHRA and CDR2 YSYEKL. The CDR3 loop is CASSQAAGTGGQPQHF. The CDR3 region has the DNA TGCGCCAGCAGCCAAGCCGCCGGGACAGGGGGACAGCCCCAGCATTTT.

Only one count was recorded for this clonotype. V and J are TRBV6-6 and TRBJ2-7, with TRBD1 matching 9 bases. V was clipped by 6 bases and J by 6 bases; unmatched bases: 9. Germline lookup yields CDR1 MNHNY and CDR2 SVGAGI (reference sequence). The length of the CDR3 is 14 residues. The CDR3 sequence is CASRAPGQGPEQYF. The CDR3 DNA is TGTGCCAGCAGGGCCCCGGGACAGGGACCCGAGCAGTACTTC.

This clonotype was detected only a few times. J is TRBJ1-1 and V is TRBV18, with 7 positions matching TRBD1. This CDR3 is built from 15 residues. V dropped 3 bases and J dropped 1; count of bases not matched to a gene: 5. Germline loops: CDR1 KGHSH, CDR2 LQKENI. As DNA, the CDR3 is TGTGCCAGCTCACCGCGGGACAGTAGGAACACTGAAGCTTTCTTT. Its translation: CASSPRDSRNTEAFF.

The rearrangement uses TRBV7-3 and TRBJ2-3; 9 bases are a match to TRBD2. The CDR3 runs to 16 residues. V was clipped by 5 bases and J by 6 bases; unmatched bases: 12. Germline V gives CDR1 SGHTA, CDR2 FQGTGA. The CDR3 sequence is CASSPERAGGVDTQYF. The DNA for the CDR3 is TGTGCCAGCAGCCCGGAGAGAGCGGGGGGAGTGGATACGCAGTATTTT.